Listed below are T cell receptor beta chains from one sample, sequenced in a study of T cell repertoires in cytomegalovirus infection. Antigen specificity for these receptors is unknown. TCRdb reprocessed the reads with MiXCR, giving one entry per CDR3 protein. The data show nearly 70,000 distinct CDR3 sequences, 20% to 25% seen once. Sample: PBMCs, sequenced either directly or after in vitro stimulation (not recorded which). These receptors were obtained from a human donor in good health (CMV status not recorded). Some clones in this sample may be carry-over from other donors' samples. Both conserved end residues are part of each CDR3. D genes are given only for firm matches. Clone size is given for some rows only: seen once, a few or many times, or a class if the clone is expanded.

j_call v_call d_call clone_size cdr3_nt cdr3_aa
TRBJ2-1 TRBV24-1 TRBD1 few TGTGCCACCAGTGATTCGTGGACAGGGGGAAATGAGCAGTTCTTC CATSDSWTGGNEQFF
TRBJ2-7 TRBV28 TRBD2 few TGTCCAGCTTGTGAGGGTCTAGCGGGGAGGAAATACGAGCAGTACTTC CPACEGLAGRKYEQYF
TRBJ2-2 TRBV5-6 . . TGTGCCAGCAGCCCCCGACAGACCACCGGGGAGCTGTTTTTT CASSPRQTTGELFF
TRBJ2-1 TRBV6-2/TRBV6-3 . many TGTGCCAGCAGTTACCAACTAACAGGGAGGGGTAACGGTGAGCAGTTCTTC CASSYQLTGRGNGEQFF
TRBJ2-1 TRBV9 TRBD2 . TGTGCCAGCAGCGTATCTGGACTAGCGGGAGGAACAAGGAATGAGCAGTTCTTC CASSVSGLAGGTRNEQFF
TRBJ2-1 TRBV6-2/TRBV6-3 TRBD2 few TGTGCCACCCGAGCGGGAGGGAGTAACAATGAGCAGTTCTTC CATRAGGSNNEQFF
TRBJ2-1 TRBV7-7 TRBD2 . TGTGCCAGCAGCTTAAGCGGGAGACGTGAGCAGTTCTTC CASSLSGRREQFF
TRBJ2-1 TRBV7-2 . many TGTGCCAGCAGCTTAGAGGATTCTGTCACGGAGCAGTTCTTC CASSLEDSVTEQFF
TRBJ1-1 TRBV29-1 . . TGCAGCGTTACAGAGAACACTGAAGCTTTCTTT CSVTENTEAFF
TRBJ2-4 TRBV7-2 TRBD2 few TGTGCCAGCAGCTTAGTAGGCGGGAGGTTTGCCAAAAACATTCAGTACTTC CASSLVGGRFAKNIQYF
TRBJ2-5 TRBV7-8 TRBD1 . TGTGCCAGCAGACGTAGCGCCCGGACAGGGGTAGGAGAGACCCAGTACTTC CASRRSARTGVGETQYF
TRBJ2-1 TRBV19 TRBD2 many TGTGCCAGTAGTTCCAACAGGCTAGCGGGGGATTGGAATGAGCAGTTCTTC CASSSNRLAGDWNEQFF
TRBJ1-1 TRBV7-2 TRBD1 many TGTGCCAGCAGCCCCCGGACAGGGATGGATGCTTTCTTT CASSPRTGMDAFF
TRBJ1-3 TRBV7-2 . many TGTGCCAGCAGCTTAAGAGGGGACGGAAACACCATATATTTT CASSLRGDGNTIYF
TRBJ2-3 TRBV7-2 TRBD2 . TGTGCCAGCAGCTTAGCGAGAGCGGGAGCAGCGCAGTATTTT CASSLARAGAAQYF
TRBJ1-1 TRBV20-1 . few TGCAGTGCTAGAGATCGGTTATGGAACACTGAAGCTTTCTTT CSARDRLWNTEAFF
TRBJ1-2 TRBV12-3/TRBV12-4 . . TGTGCCAGCACAGCAACAGGGCCGGGCTACACCTTC CASTATGPGYTF
TRBJ1-5 TRBV7-8 . many TGTGCCAGCAGCTCGTGGCGATTCCAGGGTGATTTGAGCAATCAGCCCCAGCATTTT CASSSWRFQGDLSNQPQHF
TRBJ1-2 TRBV7-2 . few TGTGCCAGCAGCCAAGGGGATAAAGGGCTGAGGCTCTGGGGCTACACCTTC CASSQGDKGLRLWGYTF
TRBJ2-3 TRBV7-6 . . TGTGCCAGCAGCTTCAGCGCTCGGGGGACAGATACGCAGTATTTT CASSFSARGTDTQYF
TRBJ1-1 TRBV14 . . TGTGCCAGCAGCCAAAACCGGGGGGCGAACACTGAAGCTTTCTTT CASSQNRGANTEAFF
TRBJ2-1 TRBV7-6 TRBD2 many TGTGCCAGCAGCATTAGCGGGAGCTCCTACAATGAGCAGTTCTTC CASSISGSSYNEQFF
TRBJ1-2 TRBV5-5 . . TGTGCCAGCAGCTTGAACACGGGACGGGAAAACTATGGCTACACCTTC CASSLNTGRENYGYTF
TRBJ2-7 TRBV20-1 . few TGCAGTGCCATGATAGGTTCCGAGCAGTACTTC CSAMIGSEQYF
TRBJ2-1 TRBV7-9 TRBD2 once TGTGCCAGCAGCCACCGGGTAGCGGGTCCAAATGAGCAGTTCTTC CASSHRVAGPNEQFF